The present T cell receptor beta chain was sequenced within a study of cytomegalovirus exposure and HLA in healthy donors. The donors were part of the validation cohort of 120 subjects. That cohort was separate from the first cohort, which comprised 666 subjects. Comments on this clone: Its specificity is not known.

The V and J ends lost 6 bases and 3 bases, in that order; junction bases with no gene match: 5. CDR1 MNHNY and CDR2 SVGAGI come from the germline V gene (reference sequence). The length of the CDR3 is 14 residues. Points from the study as a whole: Reports indicated that the classifier achieved high specificity and sensitivity in diagnosing cytomegalovirus status. A subsequent analysis found that TCR clusters from the first cohort also tended to co-occur in the 90 to 150 validation repertoires, with approximately 95% of cluster scores above 0.

The repertoire was sequenced with immunoSEQ multiplex PCR; TCRdb's copy has only in-frame clones and lacks some. The table has roughly 150,000 clones, roughly 80% seen once. V usage is TRBV6-6 and J usage is TRBJ2-5, with 9 bases that match TRBD1. This receptor was obtained from a man between 25 and 39 years old in good health and CMV-seropositive. Sequenced: PBMCs. CDR3 in DNA: TGTGCCAGCAGGACGTGGGACAGGGAAGAGACCCAGTACTTC. It is translated as CASRTWDREETQYF.